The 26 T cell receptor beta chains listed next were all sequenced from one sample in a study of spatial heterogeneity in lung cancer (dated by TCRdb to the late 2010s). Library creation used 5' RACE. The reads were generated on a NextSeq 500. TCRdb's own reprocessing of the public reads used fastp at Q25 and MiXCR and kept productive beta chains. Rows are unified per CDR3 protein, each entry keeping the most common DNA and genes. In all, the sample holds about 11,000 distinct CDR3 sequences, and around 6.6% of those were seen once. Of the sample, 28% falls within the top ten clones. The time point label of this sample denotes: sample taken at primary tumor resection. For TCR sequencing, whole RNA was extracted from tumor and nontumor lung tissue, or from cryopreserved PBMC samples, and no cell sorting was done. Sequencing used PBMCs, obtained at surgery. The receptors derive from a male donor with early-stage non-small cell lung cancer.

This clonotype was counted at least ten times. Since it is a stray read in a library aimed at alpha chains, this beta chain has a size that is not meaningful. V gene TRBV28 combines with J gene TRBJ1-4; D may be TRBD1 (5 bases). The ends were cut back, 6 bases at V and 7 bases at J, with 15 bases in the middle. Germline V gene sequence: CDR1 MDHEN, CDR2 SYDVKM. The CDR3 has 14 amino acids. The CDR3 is CASRGTTRGEKLFF. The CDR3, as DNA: TGTGCCAGCAGGGGGACGACGAGGGGTGAAAAACTGTTTTTT.

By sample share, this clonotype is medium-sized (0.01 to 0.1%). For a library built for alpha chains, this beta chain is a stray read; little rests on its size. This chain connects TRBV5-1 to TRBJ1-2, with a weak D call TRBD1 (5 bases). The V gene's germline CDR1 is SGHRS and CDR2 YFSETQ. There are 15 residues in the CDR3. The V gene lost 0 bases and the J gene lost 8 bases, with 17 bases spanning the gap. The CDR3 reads CASSLAAGSGDGYTF. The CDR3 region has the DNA TGCGCCAGCAGCTTGGCTGCTGGCTCCGGGGACGGCTACACCTTC. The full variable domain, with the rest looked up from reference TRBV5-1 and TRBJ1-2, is KAGVTQTPRYLIKTRGQQVTLSCSPISGHRSVSWYQQTPGQGLQFLFEYFSETQRNKGNFPGRFSGRQFSNSRSEMNVSTLELGDSALYLCASSLAAGSGDGYTFGSGTRLTVV.

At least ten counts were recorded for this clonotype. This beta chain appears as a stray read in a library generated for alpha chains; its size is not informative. The CDR3 nucleotides read TGTGCCAGCAGCGTAGATTGGACGGACGAAGAGACCCAGTACTTC. Amino acid sequence: CASSVDWTDEETQYF. The chain links TRBV9 to TRBJ2-5; D not certain. This CDR3 comprises 15 residues. Germline V gives CDR1 SGDLS, CDR2 YYNGEE. V lost 0 bases, J lost 3 bases, and 12 bases lay in between.

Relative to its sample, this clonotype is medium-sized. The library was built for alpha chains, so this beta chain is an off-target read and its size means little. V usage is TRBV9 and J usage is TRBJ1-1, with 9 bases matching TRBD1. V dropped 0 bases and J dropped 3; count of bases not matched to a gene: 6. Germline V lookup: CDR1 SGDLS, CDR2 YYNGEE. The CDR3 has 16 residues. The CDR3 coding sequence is TGTGCCAGCAGCGTAGCCGGACAGGGGTCGGACACTGAAGCTTTCTTT. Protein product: CASSVAGQGSDTEAFF.

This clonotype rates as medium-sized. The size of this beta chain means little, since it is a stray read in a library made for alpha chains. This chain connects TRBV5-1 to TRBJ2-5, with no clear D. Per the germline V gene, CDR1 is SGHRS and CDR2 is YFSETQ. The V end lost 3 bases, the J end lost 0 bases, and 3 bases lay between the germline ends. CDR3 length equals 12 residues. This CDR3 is CASSYDQETQYF. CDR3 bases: TGCGCCAGCAGCTACGACCAAGAGACCCAGTACTTC.

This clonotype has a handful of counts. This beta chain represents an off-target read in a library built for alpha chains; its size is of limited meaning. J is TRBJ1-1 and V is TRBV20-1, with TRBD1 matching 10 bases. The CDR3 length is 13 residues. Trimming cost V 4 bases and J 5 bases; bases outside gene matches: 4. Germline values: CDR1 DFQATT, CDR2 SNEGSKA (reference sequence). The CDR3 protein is CSATDRGLTEAFF. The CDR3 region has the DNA TGCAGTGCTACGGACAGGGGGTTAACTGAAGCTTTCTTT.

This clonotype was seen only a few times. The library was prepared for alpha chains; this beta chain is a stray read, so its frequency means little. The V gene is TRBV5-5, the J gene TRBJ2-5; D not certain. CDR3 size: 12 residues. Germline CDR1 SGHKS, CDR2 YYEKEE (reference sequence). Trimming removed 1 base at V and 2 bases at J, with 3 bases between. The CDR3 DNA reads TGTGCCAGCAGCTTGAATCAAGAGACCCAGTACTTC. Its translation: CASSLNQETQYF. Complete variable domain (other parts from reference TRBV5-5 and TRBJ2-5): DAGVTQSPTHLIKTRGQQVTLRCSPISGHKSVSWYQQVLGQGPQFIFQYYEKEERGRGNFPDRFSARQFPNYSSELNVNALLLGDSALYLCASSLNQETQYFGPGTRLLVL.

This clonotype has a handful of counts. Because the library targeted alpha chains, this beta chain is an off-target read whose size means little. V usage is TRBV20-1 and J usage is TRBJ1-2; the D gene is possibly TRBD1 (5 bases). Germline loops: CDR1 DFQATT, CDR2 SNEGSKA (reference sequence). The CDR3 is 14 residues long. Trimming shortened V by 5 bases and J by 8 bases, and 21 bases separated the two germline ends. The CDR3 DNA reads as TGCAGTGCTGGGGACCCCGGAGGGGATAAAGGCTACACCTTC. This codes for CSAGDPGGDKGYTF.

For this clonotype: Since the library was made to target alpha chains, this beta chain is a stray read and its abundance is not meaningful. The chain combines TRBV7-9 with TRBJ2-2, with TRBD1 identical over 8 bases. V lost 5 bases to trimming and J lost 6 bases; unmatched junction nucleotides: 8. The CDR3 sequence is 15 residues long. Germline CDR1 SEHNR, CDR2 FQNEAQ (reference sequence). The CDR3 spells CASSPRTGPAGELFF. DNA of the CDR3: TGTGCCAGCAGCCCGCGGACAGGGCCGGCCGGGGAGCTGTTTTTT.

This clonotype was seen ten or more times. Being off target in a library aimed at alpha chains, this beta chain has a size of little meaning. CDR3 nucleotide sequence: TGTGCCAGCAGCTTAGATTTTAGCGGGTTTTTGGATGAGCAGTTCTTC. Encoded protein: CASSLDFSGFLDEQFF. V is TRBV7-9 and J is TRBJ2-1; 7 positions match TRBD2. The V segment lost 1 base and the J segment 8 bases; nucleotides outside the gene matches: 11. This CDR3 is 16 amino acids long. Germline V lookup: CDR1 SEHNR, CDR2 FQNEAQ (reference sequence). Full variable domain (rest looked up from reference TRBV7-9 and TRBJ2-1): DTGVSQNPRHKITKRGQNVTFRCDPISEHNRLYWYRQTLGQGPEFLTYFQNEAQLEKSRLLSDRFSAERPKGSFSTLEIQRTEQGDSAMYLCASSLDFSGFLDEQFFGPGTRLTVL.

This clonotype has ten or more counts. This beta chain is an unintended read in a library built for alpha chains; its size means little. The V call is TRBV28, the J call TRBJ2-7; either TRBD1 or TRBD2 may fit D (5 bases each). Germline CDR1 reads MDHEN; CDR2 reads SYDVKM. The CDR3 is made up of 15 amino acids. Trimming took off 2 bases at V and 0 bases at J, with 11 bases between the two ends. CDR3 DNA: TGTGCCAGCAGTTTAAGGGACGGAGCCTCCTACGAGCAGTACTTC. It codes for CASSLRDGASYEQYF.

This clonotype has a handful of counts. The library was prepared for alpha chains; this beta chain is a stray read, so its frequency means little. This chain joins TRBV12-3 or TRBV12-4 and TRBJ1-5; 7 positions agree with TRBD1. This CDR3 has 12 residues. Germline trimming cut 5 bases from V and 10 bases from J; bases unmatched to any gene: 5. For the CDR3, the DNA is TGTGCCAGCAGTCCCTTAGGGGGCCCCCAGCATTTT. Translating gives CASSPLGGPQHF.

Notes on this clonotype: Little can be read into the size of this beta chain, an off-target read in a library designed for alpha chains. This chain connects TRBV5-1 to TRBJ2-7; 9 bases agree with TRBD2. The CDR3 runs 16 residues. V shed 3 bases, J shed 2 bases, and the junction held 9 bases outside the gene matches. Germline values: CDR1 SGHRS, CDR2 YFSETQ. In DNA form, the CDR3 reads TGCGCCAGCAGCTCGGACGGTGCGGGAGGGCCCTACGAGCAGTACTTC. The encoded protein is CASSSDGAGGPYEQYF.

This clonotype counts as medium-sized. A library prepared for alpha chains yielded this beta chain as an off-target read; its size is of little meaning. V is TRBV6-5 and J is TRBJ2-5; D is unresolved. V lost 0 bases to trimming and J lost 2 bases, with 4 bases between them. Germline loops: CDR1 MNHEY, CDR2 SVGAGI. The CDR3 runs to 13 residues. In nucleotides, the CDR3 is TGTGCCAGCAGTTACTCGGGGCAAGAGACCCAGTACTTC. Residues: CASSYSGQETQYF.

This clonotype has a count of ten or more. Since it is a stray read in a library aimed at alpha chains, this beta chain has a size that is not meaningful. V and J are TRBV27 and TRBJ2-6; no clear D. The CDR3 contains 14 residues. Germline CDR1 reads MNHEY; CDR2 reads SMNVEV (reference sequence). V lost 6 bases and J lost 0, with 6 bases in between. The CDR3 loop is CASRPPSGANVLTF. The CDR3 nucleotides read TGTGCCAGCAGGCCCCCCTCTGGGGCCAACGTCCTGACTTTC.

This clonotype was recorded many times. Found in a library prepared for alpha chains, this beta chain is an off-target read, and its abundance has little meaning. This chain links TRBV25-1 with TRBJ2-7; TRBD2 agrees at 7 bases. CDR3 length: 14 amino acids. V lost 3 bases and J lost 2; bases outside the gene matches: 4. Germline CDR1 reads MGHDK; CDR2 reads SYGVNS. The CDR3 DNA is TGTGCCAGCAGTGACAGACTAGCACCCTACGAGCAGTACTTC. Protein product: CASSDRLAPYEQYF.

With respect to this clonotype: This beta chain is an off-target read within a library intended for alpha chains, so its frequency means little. In DNA form, the CDR3 reads TGTGCCATCAGTGCGCGGCAAGATACGCAGTATTTT. Encoded protein: CAISARQDTQYF. The V gene is TRBV10-3, the J gene TRBJ2-3; D gene unclear. The germline V gene has CDR1 ENHRY and CDR2 SYGVKD. The CDR3 has 12 amino acids. With 4 bases removed from V and 5 bases from J, the gap between germline ends came to 7 bases.

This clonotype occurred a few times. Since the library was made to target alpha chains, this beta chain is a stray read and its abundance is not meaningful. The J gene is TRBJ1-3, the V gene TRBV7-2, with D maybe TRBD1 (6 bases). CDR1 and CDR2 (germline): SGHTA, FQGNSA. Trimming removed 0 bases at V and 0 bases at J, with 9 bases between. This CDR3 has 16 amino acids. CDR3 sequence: CASSLAQGGSGNTIYF. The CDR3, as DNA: TGTGCCAGCAGCTTAGCTCAAGGGGGCTCTGGAAACACCATATATTTT.

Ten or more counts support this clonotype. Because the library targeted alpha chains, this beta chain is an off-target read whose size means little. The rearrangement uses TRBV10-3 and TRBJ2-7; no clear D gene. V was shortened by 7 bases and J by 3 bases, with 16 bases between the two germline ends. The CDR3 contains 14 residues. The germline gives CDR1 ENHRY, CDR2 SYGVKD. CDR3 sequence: CAITDPGPVYEQYF. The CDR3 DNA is TGTGCCATCACTGACCCCGGGCCAGTCTACGAGCAGTACTTC.

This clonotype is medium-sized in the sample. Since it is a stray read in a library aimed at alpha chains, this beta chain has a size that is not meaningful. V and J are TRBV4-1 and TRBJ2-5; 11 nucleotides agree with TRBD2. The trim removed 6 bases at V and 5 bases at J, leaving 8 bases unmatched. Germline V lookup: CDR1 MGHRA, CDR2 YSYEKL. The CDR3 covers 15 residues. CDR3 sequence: CASSVASGGTETQYF. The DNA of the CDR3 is TGCGCCAGCAGTGTGGCTAGCGGGGGGACGGAGACCCAGTACTTC.

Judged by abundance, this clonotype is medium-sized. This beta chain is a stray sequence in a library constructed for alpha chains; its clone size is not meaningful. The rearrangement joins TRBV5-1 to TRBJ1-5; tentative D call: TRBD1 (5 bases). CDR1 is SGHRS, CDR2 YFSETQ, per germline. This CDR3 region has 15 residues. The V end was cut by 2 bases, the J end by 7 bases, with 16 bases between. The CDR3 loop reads CASSLWGGVEQPQHF. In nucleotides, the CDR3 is TGCGCCAGCAGCTTATGGGGCGGGGTCGAGCAGCCCCAGCATTTT.

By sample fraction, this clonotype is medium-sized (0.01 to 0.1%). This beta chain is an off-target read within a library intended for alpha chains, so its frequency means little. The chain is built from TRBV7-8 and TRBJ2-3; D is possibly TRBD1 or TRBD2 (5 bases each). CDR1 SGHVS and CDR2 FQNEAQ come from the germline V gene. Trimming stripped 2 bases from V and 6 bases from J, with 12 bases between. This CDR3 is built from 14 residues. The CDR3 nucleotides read TGTGCCAGCAGCTTATCAGCTCGGGGCGATACGCAGTATTTT. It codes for CASSLSARGDTQYF.

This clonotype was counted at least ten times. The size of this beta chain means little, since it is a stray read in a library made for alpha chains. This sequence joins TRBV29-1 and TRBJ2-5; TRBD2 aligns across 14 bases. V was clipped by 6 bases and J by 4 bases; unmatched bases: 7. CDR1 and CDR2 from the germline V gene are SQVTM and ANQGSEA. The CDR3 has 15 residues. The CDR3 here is CSVNPGLAGVETQYF. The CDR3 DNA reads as TGCAGCGTGAACCCGGGACTAGCGGGAGTAGAGACCCAGTACTTC. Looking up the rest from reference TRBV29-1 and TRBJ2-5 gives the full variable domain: SAVISQKPSRDICQRGTSLTIQCQVDSQVTMMFWYRQQPGQSLTLIATANQGSEATYESGFVIDKFPISRPNLTFSTLTVSNMSPEDSSIYLCSVNPGLAGVETQYFGPGTRLLVL.

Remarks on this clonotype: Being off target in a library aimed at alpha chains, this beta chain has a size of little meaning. The DNA of the CDR3 is TGTGCCAGCAGTACCCCGGACAGCGAACGATTCTCTGGGGCCAACGTCCTGACTTTC. It translates to CASSTPDSERFSGANVLTF. The chain recombines TRBV28 with TRBJ2-6; a possible D gene is TRBD1 (6 bases). The CDR3 runs to 19 residues. V was cut by 5 bases and J by 0 bases, with 20 bases left in between. Germline CDR1 is MDHEN and CDR2 is SYDVKM.

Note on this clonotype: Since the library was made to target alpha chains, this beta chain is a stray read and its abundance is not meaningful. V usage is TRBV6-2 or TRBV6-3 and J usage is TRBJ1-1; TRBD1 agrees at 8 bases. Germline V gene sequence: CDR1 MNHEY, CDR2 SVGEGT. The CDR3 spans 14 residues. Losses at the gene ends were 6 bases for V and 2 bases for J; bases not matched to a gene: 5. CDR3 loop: CASRRDRTNTEAFF. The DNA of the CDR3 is TGTGCCAGCAGACGGGACAGGACCAACACTGAAGCTTTCTTT.

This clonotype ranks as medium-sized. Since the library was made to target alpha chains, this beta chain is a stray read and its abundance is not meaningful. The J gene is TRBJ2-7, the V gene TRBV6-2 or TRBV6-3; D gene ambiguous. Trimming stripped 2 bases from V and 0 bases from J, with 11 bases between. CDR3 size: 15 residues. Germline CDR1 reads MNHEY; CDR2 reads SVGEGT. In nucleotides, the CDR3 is TGTGCCAGCAGTTACCAAGCGTCAAGCTCCTACGAGCAGTACTTC. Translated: CASSYQASSSYEQYF.